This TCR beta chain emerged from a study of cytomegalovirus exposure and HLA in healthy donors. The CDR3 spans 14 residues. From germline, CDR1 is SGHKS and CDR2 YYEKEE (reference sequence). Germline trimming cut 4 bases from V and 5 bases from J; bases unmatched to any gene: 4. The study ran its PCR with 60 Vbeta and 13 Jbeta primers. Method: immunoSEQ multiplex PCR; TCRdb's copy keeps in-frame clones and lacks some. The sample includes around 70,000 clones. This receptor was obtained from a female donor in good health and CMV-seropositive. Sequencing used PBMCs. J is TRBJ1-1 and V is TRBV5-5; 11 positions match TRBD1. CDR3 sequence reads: CASSHGTGGTEAFF. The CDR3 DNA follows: TGTGCCAGCAGCCATGGGACAGGGGGTACTGAAGCTTTCTTT.